Shown below are 12 T cell receptor beta chains from a single sample sequenced in a study of blood T cell repertoires in COVID-19. TCRdb keeps only in-frame clones here, not all; method: immunoSEQ multiplex PCR. Counted here are fewer than 200,000 clones, around four fifths occurring once; the ten biggest clones make up roughly 8%. Source material: peripheral blood. The origin of the receptors is a man aged 40-50 years who had recovered from COVID-19.

J is TRBJ2-1 and V is TRBV6-5, with D tentatively TRBD1 (6 bases). The germline CDR1 and CDR2 sequences are MNHEY and SVGAGI. The CDR3 contains 12 residues. V lost 6 bases and J 8 bases, leaving 11 bases between the germline ends. CDR3 in DNA: TGTGCCAGCAGCGACAGGTTTTATGAGCAGTTCTTC. This codes for CASSDRFYEQFF.

The chain joins TRBV7-2 to TRBJ1-4; 7 nucleotides agree with TRBD1. This CDR3 has 13 amino acids. The germline V gene encodes CDR1 SGHTA and CDR2 FQGNSA. The ends lost 1 base at V and 12 bases at J; junction bases unmatched: 5. The CDR3 DNA reads TGTGCCAGCAGCTTAGAGGGGGCAGGGGAACTGTTTTTT. It is translated as CASSLEGAGELFF.

This chain uses TRBV7-3 with TRBJ2-6; 7 bases are a match to TRBD1. Losses at the gene ends were 0 bases for V and 0 bases for J; bases not matched to a gene: 2. The CDR3 is 17 amino acids. Per germline, CDR1 SGHTA and CDR2 FQGTGA. In DNA, the CDR3 is TGTGCCAGCAGCTTAACAGGGGGCGCCTCTGGGGCCAACGTCCTGACTTTC. This sequence encodes CASSLTGGASGANVLTF. Based on the CDR3 plus reference TRBV7-3 and TRBJ2-6, the full variable domain is GAGVSQTPSNKVTEKGKYVELRCDPISGHTALYWYRQSLGQGPEFLIYFQGTGAADDSGLPNDRFFAVRPEGSVSTLKIQRTERGDSAVYLCASSLTGGASGANVLTFGAGSRLTVL.

This clone was observed a few times. The chain employs TRBV29-1 and TRBJ2-1; D gene unclear. There are 13 residues in the CDR3. Germline assignment: CDR1 SQVTM and CDR2 ANQGSEA. V lost 7 bases, J lost 6 bases, and 16 bases lay in between. This CDR3 reads CSAPAWSANEQFF. CDR3 in DNA: TGCAGCGCCCCCGCTTGGAGTGCCAATGAGCAGTTCTTC.

The gene calls are TRBV4-1 and TRBJ2-1, with 8 bases lining up with TRBD2. CDR3 size: 16 residues. Trimming removed 0 bases from V and 15 bases from J; junction bases left unmatched: 16. Germline-derived CDR1 and CDR2 are MGHRA and YSYEKL. The CDR3 nucleotides read TGCGCCAGCAGCCAAGATGCGGAGGGGATCCGGACTAGCATGTTCTTC. Its protein product is CASSQDAEGIRTSMFF.

The genes are TRBV6-5 and TRBJ1-2, with TRBD1 matching over 7 bases. The V gene's germline CDR1 is MNHEY and CDR2 SVGAGI. The V gene end was trimmed by 10 bases and the J gene end by 8 bases; junction bases not matched to a gene: 19. CDR3 length equals 15 residues. DNA of the CDR3: TGTGCCACCCGGGGGTCTCGGGACAGCCTGGGGGGCTACACCTTC. Its protein product is CATRGSRDSLGGYTF.

This clone was observed once. The chain uses TRBV4-3 and TRBJ2-3; the match to TRBD1 covers 7 bases. V gave up 1 base and J gave up 5 bases; unmatched junction bases: 6. CDR3 size: 15 residues. Looked up from germline, CDR1 is LGHNA and CDR2 is YSLEER. The CDR3 region is CASSQGTGAGDTQYF. CDR3 nucleotide sequence: TGCGCCAGCAGCCAAGGAACAGGGGCAGGAGATACGCAGTATTTT.

The DNA for the CDR3 is TGTGCCACCTCGCCGGGACTTGAGGTTGAGCAGTTCTTC. Its protein product is CATSPGLEVEQFF. The V gene is TRBV15, the J gene TRBJ2-1; D perhaps matches TRBD2 (6 bases). CDR3 size: 13 residues. Trimming removed 8 bases from V and 9 bases from J, with 17 bases in between. Germline V CDR1 and CDR2: LNHNV, YYDKDF (reference sequence).

The V call is TRBV4-3, the J call TRBJ1-1; D gene ambiguous. V lost 1 base and J 0 bases, leaving 9 bases between the germline ends. Germline V gives CDR1 LGHNA, CDR2 YSLEER. The CDR3 is 15 amino acids. The CDR3 nucleotides are TGCGCCAGCAGCCAAGTCCCGGTCATGAACACTGAAGCTTTCTTT. Protein product: CASSQVPVMNTEAFF.

V is TRBV5-6 and J is TRBJ2-5; TRBD1 agrees at 7 bases. Germline values: CDR1 SGHDT, CDR2 YYEEEE. The ends lost 8 bases at V and 10 bases at J; junction bases unmatched: 11. CDR3 length equals 12 residues. CDR3 in amino acids: CASREGAGIQYF. The CDR3 DNA reads as TGTGCCAGTCGAGAGGGGGCAGGTATCCAGTACTTC.

CDR3 sequence: CASSSDRVDYGYTF. The CDR3 DNA is TGTGCCAGCAGTTCGGACAGGGTGGACTATGGCTACACCTTC. J is TRBJ1-2 and V is TRBV2; TRBD1 agrees at 8 bases. The length of the CDR3 is 14 residues. Germline assignment: CDR1 SNHLY and CDR2 FYNNEI. V lost 5 bases and J lost 3; bases outside the gene matches: 5.

The rearrangement uses TRBV19 and TRBJ2-7; the D gene is possibly TRBD2 (6 bases). The V and J ends lost 1 base and 7 bases respectively, with 14 bases between them. CDR3 size: 14 residues. Germline V gene lookup returns CDR1 LNHDA and CDR2 SQIVND (reference sequence). The CDR3 is CASSIAREYVEQYF. CDR3 coding DNA: TGTGCCAGTAGTATAGCTCGGGAGTACGTAGAGCAGTACTTC.